The sequence of this T cell receptor (beta chain) was determined in a study of blood T cells in healthy people across ages. The trim removed 2 bases at V and 6 bases at J, leaving 8 bases unmatched. This CDR3 region has 15 residues. Germline V lookup: CDR1 SGHRS, CDR2 YFSETQ. The second PCR ran about 6 to 11 cycles with a sample-barcoded 5' primer and J-beta primers. Each CDR3 protein is one row after TCRdb ran MiXCR on the 5' RACE reads. This sample has hundreds of thousands of distinct CDR3 sequences, with around 46% found just once. This clonotype was observed a few times. V and J are TRBV5-1 and TRBJ2-3, with 8 positions matching TRBD1. The clonotype was recovered from a woman aged 60-75 years in good health. The sequenced sample consisted of blood. CDR3 residues: CASSFGQGRGDTQYF. For the CDR3, the DNA is TGCGCCAGCAGCTTCGGACAGGGAAGAGGGGATACGCAGTATTTT.